A selection of T cell receptor beta chains follows, all from one sample in a study of T-cell memory formation after mild COVID-19. MiXCR, run by TCRdb on the 5' RACE reads, gives a single entry per CDR3 protein. The table has 400,000 to 500,000 distinct CDR3 sequences, roughly 18% seen once. The specimen sequenced was PBMCs or a T cell subset sorted from them (not recorded which). These receptors came from a man between 18 and 35 years old who had mild COVID-19 (a few samples of this study predate the infection). Cell type and time point are not known. Both conserved end residues are part of each CDR3. The D gene is left open where the match is weak. The size entry is marked missing in some rows and otherwise reads once, few, many or a size class.

J,V,size,D,DNA,CDR3
TRBJ1-1,TRBV6-2/TRBV6-3,NA,NA,TGTGCCAGCAGTTACGCTCCCGGGAACACTGAAGCTTTCTTT,CASSYAPGNTEAFF
TRBJ2-5,TRBV27,few,NA,TGTGCCAGCCGGATAGCAAAAGAGACCCAGTACTTC,CASRIAKETQYF
TRBJ1-5,TRBV7-9,few,NA,TGTGCCAGCAGCTTAGTCTCCGACAATCAGCCCCAGCATTTT,CASSLVSDNQPQHF
TRBJ2-5,TRBV5-1,NA,TRBD2,TGCGCCAGCAGCATAGCGGGGGGGCAAGAGACCCAGTACTTC,CASSIAGGQETQYF
TRBJ1-1,TRBV6-2/TRBV6-3,few,NA,TGTGCCAGCAGTCACAACCCTCACAGGACTGAAGCTTTCTTT,CASSHNPHRTEAFF
TRBJ1-2,TRBV12-3/TRBV12-4,few,NA,TGTGCCAGCAGGTCGTCCTACGGCTACACCTTC,CASRSSYGYTF
TRBJ1-2,TRBV3-1,NA,NA,TGTGCCAGCAGCGTCGCCGCAGGGCATTACGGCTACACCTTC,CASSVAAGHYGYTF
TRBJ1-2,TRBV6-2/TRBV6-3,few,NA,TGTGCCAGCAGTTACGCGGGCCGGCCTAACTATGGCTACACCTTC,CASSYAGRPNYGYTF
TRBJ1-3,TRBV6-6,few,TRBD1,TGTGCCAGCAGTCCGGGACAGGTCCTCTCTGGAAACACCATATATTTT,CASSPGQVLSGNTIYF
TRBJ1-4,TRBV7-8,NA,NA,TGTGCCAGCAGCCTCTCGTCAGGGCTAACGTTAACTAATGAAAAACTGTTTTTT,CASSLSSGLTLTNEKLFF
TRBJ2-3,TRBV5-1,NA,TRBD2,TGCGCCAGCAGCTCTGGCGGGGGGGGCGAAGATACGCAGTATTTT,CASSSGGGGEDTQYF
TRBJ2-5,TRBV7-8,many,NA,TGTGCCAGCAGCTTAGCTGGACAACTCCGACGGGAGACCCAGTACTTC,CASSLAGQLRRETQYF
TRBJ2-7,TRBV7-2,few,TRBD1,TGTGCCAGCGGACTACAGGGGGCCTACGAGCAGTACTTC,CASGLQGAYEQYF
TRBJ1-6,TRBV7-2,many,TRBD1,TGTGCCAGCAGCTACTTTTCCGGGACAGTTGATTCACCCCTCCACTTT,CASSYFSGTVDSPLHF
TRBJ2-7,TRBV19,NA,NA,TGTGCCAGTAGTATAGGATGGCCGGACGAGCAGTACTTC,CASSIGWPDEQYF
TRBJ1-4,TRBV29-1,NA,NA,TGCAGCGCTACAACTAATGAAAAACTGTTTTTT,CSATTNEKLFF
TRBJ2-1,TRBV4-3,many,TRBD2,TGCGCCAGCAGCCAAGATGGGACTAGCGCCTACAATGAGCAGTTCTTC,CASSQDGTSAYNEQFF
TRBJ2-2,TRBV6-5,NA,NA,TGTGCCAGCAGTTACTCGATGGACCTTGCGGGGGAGCTGTTTTTT,CASSYSMDLAGELFF
TRBJ1-6,TRBV9,NA,NA,TGTGCCAGCAGCCGGGACGGTGGGGCGTCACCCCTCCACTTT,CASSRDGGASPLHF
TRBJ2-4,TRBV11-2,few,NA,TGTGCCAGCACCAAAAGGGGGGTAGCCAAAAACATTCAGTACTTC,CASTKRGVAKNIQYF
TRBJ1-1,TRBV5-5,many,TRBD1,TGTGCCAGCAGTCGACAGGGGGCACTTAGCACTGAAGCTTTCTTT,CASSRQGALSTEAFF
TRBJ1-1,TRBV6-5,few,NA,TGTGCCAGCAGTGACACGGGGAACACTGAAGCTTTCTTT,CASSDTGNTEAFF
TRBJ1-2,TRBV6-5,few,NA,TGTGCCAGCAGTGACCATGGGGGCGCGGTCGGGGGCTACACCTTC,CASSDHGGAVGGYTF
TRBJ2-3,TRBV5-1,NA,NA,TGCGCCAGCAGGAGATTTAGCACAGATACGCAGTATTTT,CASRRFSTDTQYF
TRBJ2-5,TRBV5-1,few,TRBD1,TGCGCCAGCAGCTTCGGGACAGCGACGGAAGAGACCCAGTACTTC,CASSFGTATEETQYF
TRBJ1-5,TRBV6-6,NA,NA,TGTGCCAGCAGCTCGTCTTGGGGGGCTGGACAGCCCCAGCATTTT,CASSSSWGAGQPQHF
TRBJ1-1,TRBV7-9,few,NA,TGTGCCAGCAGTGGGACGAACACTGAAGCTTTCTTT,CASSGTNTEAFF
TRBJ2-6,TRBV20-1,NA,NA,TGCAGTGCCGAGGAGAGGGGGTCTGGGGCCAACGTCCTGACTTTC,CSAEERGSGANVLTF
TRBJ1-5,TRBV9,few,NA,TGTGCCAGCAGCGTAGGGACCTCTACCGGGGGCAGCAATCAGCCCCAGCATTTT,CASSVGTSTGGSNQPQHF
TRBJ1-2,TRBV7-2,NA,TRBD1,TGTGCCAGCATCCCCGCAGGGGGCTGGTATGGCTACACCTTC,CASIPAGGWYGYTF
TRBJ2-6,TRBV6-5,many,NA,TGTGCCAGCAGCCTAACTAGTACTGGGGCCAACGTCCTGACTTTC,CASSLTSTGANVLTF
TRBJ1-2,TRBV28,few,NA,TGTGCCAGCATCCGACCCGTGGGCGGCAGGGAGGATGGCTACACCTTC,CASIRPVGGREDGYTF
TRBJ1-1,TRBV12-3/TRBV12-4,NA,NA,TGTGCCAGCAGACCCCAGCGGGGGCTGAACACTGAAGCTTTCTTT,CASRPQRGLNTEAFF
TRBJ2-3,TRBV6-5,many,NA,TGTGCCAGCAGCTACTGGCAGGGGAGAGGGGATACGCAGTATTTT,CASSYWQGRGDTQYF
TRBJ2-1,TRBV12-3/TRBV12-4,many,TRBD2,TGTGCCAGCAGCTCGGGACTAGCGGGTCCCAGCTCCTACAATGAGCAGTTCTTC,CASSSGLAGPSSYNEQFF
TRBJ2-1,TRBV7-9,few,TRBD2,TGTGCCAGCAGCTGGGGACTAGGGGATGAGCAGTTCTTC,CASSWGLGDEQFF
TRBJ2-1,TRBV18,NA,NA,TGTGCCAGCTCACCAGATAGACAGTCGTACAATGAGCAGTTCTTC,CASSPDRQSYNEQFF
TRBJ1-5,TRBV20-1,NA,NA,TGCAGTGCTCAGACAGACATGTATTCGCCCCAGCATTTT,CSAQTDMYSPQHF
TRBJ1-2,TRBV12-3/TRBV12-4,NA,NA,TGTGCCAGCAGTCCACGAACTCTTAACTATGGCTACACCTTC,CASSPRTLNYGYTF
TRBJ1-6,TRBV20-1,few,NA,TGCAGTGGACAGAGCTATAATTCACCCCTCCACTTT,CSGQSYNSPLHF
TRBJ2-7,TRBV7-2,few,TRBD1,TGTGCCAGTAACACGGGACAGGATGTCGAGCAGTACTTC,CASNTGQDVEQYF
TRBJ1-6,TRBV5-6,NA,NA,TGTGCCAGCAGCTTCGACCAGGGGAGGAATTCACCCCTCCACTTT,CASSFDQGRNSPLHF
TRBJ2-2,TRBV11-3,once,NA,TGTGCCAGCAGCTTAGATTCTTCCGGGGCCGGGGAGCTGTTTTTT,CASSLDSSGAGELFF
TRBJ2-1,TRBV9,few,TRBD2,TGTGCCAGCAGCCGACGGACTAGCTCCTACAATGAGCAGTTCTTC,CASSRRTSSYNEQFF
TRBJ2-3,TRBV5-1,few,NA,TGCGCCAGCAGCTTGGGGGACGGCACAGATACGCAGTATTTT,CASSLGDGTDTQYF
TRBJ2-5,TRBV14,NA,TRBD2,TGTGCCAGCAGCCAGGGTAGCGGGGGGTTGCAGACCCAGTACTTC,CASSQGSGGLQTQYF
TRBJ1-2,TRBV5-4,NA,NA,TGTGCCAGCAGCTGTACAGGGTCCTATGGCTACACCTTC,CASSCTGSYGYTF
TRBJ2-5,TRBV15,NA,NA,TGTGCCACCAGCAGAGACGAATCGGAGACCCAGTACTTC,CATSRDESETQYF
TRBJ1-1,TRBV2,NA,NA,TGTGCCAGCAGGGGGCTTGGCTTAACTGAAGCTTTCTTT,CASRGLGLTEAFF
TRBJ2-7,TRBV4-1,few,NA,TGCGCCAGCAGCCAAGATCAGACCGCCCGTTTCGCATCCTACGAGCAGTACTTC,CASSQDQTARFASYEQYF
TRBJ2-7,TRBV5-1,few,NA,TGCGCCAGCAGCTCCTCGGCCGGGACACTCTCCTACGAGCAGTACTTC,CASSSSAGTLSYEQYF